Following are 27 T cell receptor beta chains from one sample sequenced in a study of blood T cells in healthy people across ages. A J-beta primer mix and a sample-barcoded 5' primer were used in a second PCR of about 7 to 12 cycles. A single record per CDR3 protein comes from TCRdb applying MiXCR to the 5' RACE reads. The data hold about 690,000 distinct CDR3 sequences, with roughly 43% observed a single time. The sample comprised blood. The source is a man at least 80 years old in good health.

J is TRBJ2-3 and V is TRBV2; D is perhaps TRBD1 (5 bases). Germline-derived CDR1 and CDR2 are SNHLY and FYNNEI. This CDR3 has 14 amino acids. V was trimmed by 7 bases and J by 0 bases, leaving 11 bases between them. The CDR3 protein is CASKDRPSTDTQYF. CDR3 DNA sequence: TGTGCCAGCAAAGACAGACCTAGCACAGATACGCAGTATTTT. Filled out from reference TRBV2 and TRBJ2-3, the complete variable domain reads EPEVTQTPSHQVTQMGQEVILRCVPISNHLYFYWYRQILGQKVEFLVSFYNNEISEKSEIFDDQFSVERPDGSNFTLKIRSTKLEDSAMYFCASKDRPSTDTQYFGPGTRLTVL.

This clonotype was counted ten times or more. The gene calls are TRBV5-6 and TRBJ2-7; D is perhaps TRBD1 (6 bases). The V and J ends lost 4 bases and 2 bases respectively, with 19 bases between them. The germline gives CDR1 SGHDT, CDR2 YYEEEE. The CDR3 is 16 amino acids. As DNA, the CDR3 is TGTGCCAGCAGCAAGGGGGATGGGGCGCCTCCCTACGAGCAGTACTTC. Protein sequence: CASSKGDGAPPYEQYF.

The chain joins TRBV4-3 to TRBJ2-1; 8 nucleotides align to TRBD2. The closer fit of TRBJ2-7 to the DNA end suggests the J call may be wrong. This CDR3 is 17 amino acids long. From germline, CDR1 is LGHNA and CDR2 YSLEER. CDR3 residues: CASSQDPGGSSYNEQYF. The CDR3 coding sequence is TGCGCCAGCAGCCAAGATCCGGGGGGGAGCTCCTACAATGAGCAGTACTTC.

This clonotype has more than one count but fewer than ten. The chain joins TRBV4-3 to TRBJ2-3; D not certain. CDR3 size: 16 residues. Germline values: CDR1 LGHNA, CDR2 YSLEER. Trimming took 4 bases from V and 0 from J, leaving 14 bases between them. DNA of the CDR3: TGCGCCAGCAGCCGTAGCTTGCCCCCTAGCACAGATACGCAGTATTTT. Protein product: CASSRSLPPSTDTQYF.

The chain has TRBV25-1 and TRBJ2-7, with 7 bases matching TRBD1. The DNA end is more similar to TRBJ2-5, so the J call may be wrong. Germline lookup yields CDR1 MGHDK and CDR2 SYGVNS. This CDR3 comprises 15 residues. As DNA, the CDR3 is TGTGCCAGCAGTCCGCAGACAGGGAGTATGGAGACCCAGTACTTC. As protein: CASSPQTGSMETQYF.

The V gene is TRBV6-2 or TRBV6-3, the J gene TRBJ1-1; 8 bases are shared with TRBD1. The CDR3 is 16 residues long. V lost 7 bases and J lost 4; bases outside the gene matches: 14. Germline CDR1 MNHEY, CDR2 SVGEGT. The CDR3 here is CASNPGQGGIVTEAFF. CDR3 nucleotide sequence: TGTGCCAGCAATCCCGGACAGGGAGGAATTGTCACTGAAGCTTTCTTT.

This clonotype turned up a few times. The chain is built from TRBV6-6 and TRBJ2-7; 10 bases map to TRBD2. The V segment lost 0 bases and the J segment 2 bases; nucleotides outside the gene matches: 1. Looked up from germline, CDR1 is MNHNY and CDR2 is SVGAGI (reference sequence). This CDR3 region has 15 residues. CDR3: CASSYSTSGTYEQYF. For the CDR3, the DNA is TGTGCCAGCAGTTACTCCACTAGCGGGACCTACGAGCAGTACTTC.

This clonotype occurred a few times. The chain combines TRBV29-1 with TRBJ1-4; D remains ambiguous. Per germline, CDR1 SQVTM and CDR2 ANQGSEA. V lost 5 bases to trimming and J lost 0 bases, with 4 bases between them. The CDR3 loop spans 12 amino acids. CDR3 residues: CSVQATNEKLFF. The CDR3 DNA is TGCAGCGTTCAGGCAACTAATGAAAAACTGTTTTTT.

On this clonotype: One junction end does not reproduce the germline sequence, and a read error may be involved. This sequence joins TRBV6-6 and TRBJ2-1; D gene ambiguous. Germline V gene data show CDR1 as MNHNY and CDR2 as SVGAGI (reference sequence). This CDR3 is built from 16 residues. DNA of the CDR3: TGTGCCAGCAGCCAGATACAAGGTAACTCCTACAAGGAGCAGTTCTTC. The encoded protein is CASSQIQGNSYKEQFF.

The chain combines TRBV7-2 with TRBJ2-5, with 15 bases aligning to TRBD2. Looked up from germline, CDR1 is SGHTA and CDR2 is FQGNSA. This CDR3 region has 18 residues. J gave up 5 bases and V 5 bases, and 12 bases lay outside the gene matches. The CDR3 bases are TGTGCCAGCAGCAATGGGGGACTAGCGGGGGGAGGGAGCGAGACCCAGTACTTC. Protein product: CASSNGGLAGGGSETQYF. The variable domain in full, with the rest retrieved from reference TRBV7-2 and TRBJ2-5, is GAGVSQSPSNKVTEKGKDVELRCDPISGHTALYWYRQSLGQGLEFLIYFQGNSAPDKSGLPSDRFSAERTGGSVSTLTIQRTQQEDSAVYLCASSNGGLAGGGSETQYFGPGTRLLVL.

The chain is built from TRBV20-1 and TRBJ2-7; 7 positions match TRBD2. Germline V gene sequence: CDR1 DFQATT, CDR2 SNEGSKA (reference sequence). This CDR3 region has 14 residues. V shed 0 bases and J 2 bases; nucleotides not matched to a gene: 4. The CDR3 here is CSARDQREAYEQYF. The CDR3 coding sequence is TGCAGTGCTAGAGACCAGCGGGAAGCCTACGAGCAGTACTTC.

This chain uses TRBV5-1 with TRBJ2-7, with D unresolved. The CDR3 extends over 13 amino acids. Germline CDR1 reads SGHRS; CDR2 reads YFSETQ. V lost 4 bases to trimming and J lost 3 bases, with 11 bases between them. CDR3 nucleotides: TGCGCCAGCAGCCTCCGGTGGGGCTACGAGCAGTACTTC. It encodes CASSLRWGYEQYF.

This clonotype was counted between two and nine times. The chain is built from TRBV5-1 and TRBJ2-5; no firm D call. V was pared by 2 bases and J by 1 base, with 9 bases between. Germline CDR1 SGHRS, CDR2 YFSETQ. The CDR3 sequence is 14 residues long. The CDR3 nucleotides read TGCGCCAGCAGCTTTAATCCGGTCCAAGAGACCCAGTACTTC. Protein sequence: CASSFNPVQETQYF.

As for this clonotype: This may come from a read error, since a much larger clone is one base off. J is TRBJ2-7 and V is TRBV29-1, with D possibly being TRBD1 (7 bases). The CDR3 consists of 14 residues. The V and J ends lost 5 bases and 7 bases respectively, with 21 bases between them. In germline, CDR1 is SQVTM, CDR2 ANQGSEA. This CDR3 is CSVLGGDRRNEQYF. As DNA, the CDR3 is TGCAGCGTTTTAGGAGGGGACAGACGCAATGAGCAGTACTTC.

The chain combines TRBV3-1 with TRBJ2-5; TRBD1 matches 11 bases. The J call may be faulty, since TRBJ2-7 better matches the DNA end. This CDR3 has 15 residues. Germline V CDR1 and CDR2: LGHDT, YNNKEL (reference sequence). CDR3 nucleotides: TGTGCCAGCAGCGCCCGGGACAGGGGGAACAACGAGCAGTACTTC. Translating gives CASSARDRGNNEQYF.

The rearrangement links TRBV20-1 to TRBJ2-7; D may be TRBD2 (5 bases). CDR1 is DFQATT, CDR2 SNEGSKA, per germline (reference sequence). Trimming removed 4 bases from V and 4 bases from J, with 29 bases in between. The CDR3 has 18 residues. The CDR3 region is CSATATSTKNDGEYEQYF. DNA for the CDR3: TGCAGTGCTACTGCTACTTCGACTAAGAATGACGGAGAGTACGAGCAGTACTTC.

The CDR3 sequence: CASSRTGDGEQYF. The CDR3 coding sequence is TGTGCCAGCTCTCGGACAGGGGACGGCGAGCAGTACTTC. The chain recombines TRBV18 with TRBJ2-7, with 9 bases that match TRBD1. V lost 6 bases and J lost 6; bases outside the gene matches: 6. Germline-derived CDR1 and CDR2 are KGHSH and LQKENI. This CDR3 has 13 residues.

V gene TRBV7-2 combines with J gene TRBJ2-7, with 10 bases matching TRBD2. Germline V CDR1 and CDR2: SGHTA, FQGNSA. V dropped 2 bases and J dropped 3; count of bases not matched to a gene: 4. CDR3 length: 15 amino acids. The CDR3 loop reads CASSLRRTSGYEQYF. CDR3 coding DNA: TGTGCCAGCAGCTTACGGAGGACTAGCGGCTACGAGCAGTACTTC. The complete variable domain, with remaining parts taken from reference TRBV7-2 and TRBJ2-7, reads GAGVSQSPSNKVTEKGKDVELRCDPISGHTALYWYRQSLGQGLEFLIYFQGNSAPDKSGLPSDRFSAERTGGSVSTLTIQRTQQEDSAVYLCASSLRRTSGYEQYFGPGTRLTVT.

This clonotype came up many times. The gene calls are TRBV6-5 and TRBJ2-7; D is possibly TRBD1 (5 bases). The CDR3 contains 15 residues. The germline V and J ends were trimmed by 5 bases and 3 bases, with 17 bases remaining between them. CDR1 and CDR2 from the germline V gene are MNHEY and SVGAGI. The CDR3 coding sequence is TGTGCCAGCAGTCCCTTTGTGGGGCCCCGCTACGAGCAGTACTTC. Its translation: CASSPFVGPRYEQYF.

This clonotype showed up just a few times. The V and J genes are TRBV20-1 and TRBJ2-7; the D gene is possibly TRBD2 (5 bases). The V end was cut by 3 bases, the J end by 2 bases, with 17 bases between. Germline V gives CDR1 DFQATT, CDR2 SNEGSKA (reference sequence). The CDR3 loop spans 15 amino acids. Here the CDR3 DNA reads TGCAGTGCTAGTCCTGGCGTTGGCGGGCCCTACGAGCAGTACTTC. Translation gives CSASPGVGGPYEQYF.

The chain employs TRBV3-1 and TRBJ1-1; 9 nucleotides line up with TRBD1. J was trimmed by 4 bases and V by 1 base; bases with no gene match: 4. CDR1 LGHDT and CDR2 YNNKEL come from the germline V gene (reference sequence). This CDR3 has 15 residues. For the CDR3, the DNA is TGTGCCAGCAGCCAAGGGGGACAGGGACGCACTGAAGCTTTCTTT. Translating it yields CASSQGGQGRTEAFF.

A few counts support this clonotype. The chain links TRBV12-3 or TRBV12-4 to TRBJ2-2; 7 bases map to TRBD2. Unmatched junction bases numbered 11, after V lost 6 bases and J lost 7 bases. The length of the CDR3 is 15 residues. CDR3 bases: TGTGCCAGCAGCTATACCGGGAGGAGGGGCGGGGAGCTGTTTTTT. It yields the protein CASSYTGRRGGELFF.

This chain connects TRBV10-2 to TRBJ2-7, with 7 bases identical to TRBD1. This CDR3 has 13 residues. V shed 6 bases, J shed 2 bases, and the junction held 4 bases outside the gene matches. Germline-derived CDR1 and CDR2 are WSHSY and SAAADI. DNA for the CDR3: TGCGCCAGCAGGACAGGGTCTACCTACGAGCAGTACTTC. Translation: CASRTGSTYEQYF.

Many counts were recorded for this clonotype. The chain is built from TRBV29-1 and TRBJ2-7; possibly TRBD2 for D (5 bases). V was trimmed by 3 bases and J by 6 bases, leaving 24 bases between them. Germline lookup yields CDR1 SQVTM and CDR2 ANQGSEA. The CDR3 length is 16 residues. The CDR3 DNA is TGCAGCGTTGAGGAAAACGTCGCCGGACTTGCCTCCGAGCAGTACTTC. This gives the protein CSVEENVAGLASEQYF.

This sequence joins TRBV28 and TRBJ2-1; D unresolved. The CDR3 is 13 residues long. V was trimmed by 1 base and J by 2 bases, leaving 3 bases between them. The germline V gene encodes CDR1 MDHEN and CDR2 SYDVKM. The CDR3 sequence is CASSLFAYNEQFF. CDR3 DNA sequence: TGTGCCAGCAGTTTATTTGCCTACAATGAGCAGTTCTTC.

The chain links TRBV21-1 to TRBJ2-7. TRBV21-1 is tagged as a pseudogene. The CDR3 totals 12 residues. Here the CDR3 reads CASKKAGYEQYF. The CDR3 nucleotides read TGTGCCAGCAAAAAAGCGGGTTACGAGCAGTACTTC.

Details on this clonotype: At one end the junction does not follow the germline gene, possibly because of a read error. The V gene is TRBV6-2 or TRBV6-3, the J gene TRBJ2-1; weak D call: TRBD2 (6 bases). The J call may be incorrect, as the DNA end agrees better with TRBJ2-7. The CDR3 spans 16 residues. Germline-derived CDR1 and CDR2 are MNHEY and SVGEGT. The CDR3 loop is CAGSRGTSPSYNEQYF. CDR3 coding DNA: TGTGCCGGCAGCCGCGGGACTTCTCCTTCCTACAATGAGCAGTACTTC.